A selection of T cell receptor beta chains follows, all from one sample in a study of blood T cell repertoires in COVID-19. Sequencing used immunoSEQ multiplex PCR; TCRdb keeps in-frame clones, though not all of them. Of fewer than 150,000 clones listed, approximately 81% are singletons. The specimen was peripheral blood. The receptors were sampled from a woman in her twenties or thirties who had recovered from COVID-19. Each CDR3 is given with its conserved first and last residue. Each record gives: clone size, J gene, V gene, D gene, CDR3 DNA, CDR3 protein. A D gene is named only where the DNA matches it firmly. Where a row states a size, it is once, few, many or the class of an expanded clone; other rows omit it.

NA	TRBJ2-2	TRBV4-1	NA	TGCGCCAGCAGCCCCTTAGCCAGAACTACCGGGGAGCTGTTTTTT	CASSPLARTTGELFF
NA	TRBJ2-5	TRBV14	TRBD2	TGTGCCAGCAGCCCTCGGACTAGTCGAGAGACCCAGTACTTC	CASSPRTSRETQYF
NA	TRBJ2-5	TRBV19	TRBD2	TGTGCCAGTAGCATAGGACTAGCGGCCCAAGAGACCCAGTACTTC	CASSIGLAAQETQYF
NA	TRBJ2-1	TRBV24-1	NA	TGTGCCACCAGTGATCCGCCCTCGGATGAGCAGTTCTTC	CATSDPPSDEQFF
NA	TRBJ2-3	TRBV2	NA	TGTGCCAGCAGTTATAAGGGGGGCACAGATACGCAGTATTTT	CASSYKGGTDTQYF
once	TRBJ2-1	TRBV9	TRBD2	TGTGCCAGCAGCGTGGTTGGGATGGCGGGAGGCAATGAGCAGTTCTTC	CASSVVGMAGGNEQFF
NA	TRBJ2-2	TRBV29-1	NA	TGCAGCTTCAAACGTTCACAGAACACCGGGGAGCTGTTTTTT	CSFKRSQNTGELFF
few	TRBJ2-7	TRBV30	NA	TGTGCCTGGAGTAAGGGGAACCACGAGCAGTACTTC	CAWSKGNHEQYF
NA	TRBJ2-3	TRBV9	TRBD2	TGTGCCAGCAGCCGCACCGGACTAGCGGGAAATACAGATACGCAGTATTTT	CASSRTGLAGNTDTQYF
NA	TRBJ1-1	TRBV6-5	NA	TGTGCCAGCAGCCCCATTGGGGGGAAGAACACTGAAGCTTTCTTT	CASSPIGGKNTEAFF
NA	TRBJ2-7	TRBV5-6	TRBD2	TGTGCCAGCAGCTTGTTCAGGAGTGGGCGGGAGTTTTCCTACGAGCAGTACTTC	CASSLFRSGREFSYEQYF
NA	TRBJ2-1	TRBV5-1	TRBD2	TGCGCCAGCAGCGGGACTACCCCCTCCTACAATGAGCAGTTCTTC	CASSGTTPSYNEQFF
NA	TRBJ1-2	TRBV5-8	NA	TGTGCCAGCAGCTTGTGGGGGAAGGGGGATGGCTACACCTTC	CASSLWGKGDGYTF
NA	TRBJ2-3	TRBV5-1	NA	TGCGCCAGCACCCTTAGGGAGGACCTAACAGATACGCAGTATTTT	CASTLREDLTDTQYF
NA	TRBJ2-2	TRBV4-2	TRBD1	TGTGCCAGCAGCCAAGATACGAGACAGGGAGACACCGGGGAGCTGTTTTTT	CASSQDTRQGDTGELFF
NA	TRBJ2-7	TRBV20-1	TRBD1	TGCAGTGCTGATACAGGGGGCAGGACGTACTTC	CSADTGGRTYF
NA	TRBJ2-3	TRBV18	TRBD2	TGTGCCAGCTCACCCAGCGGGGGGGCCATGGCCGCAGATACGCAGTATTTT	CASSPSGGAMAADTQYF